These 21 T cell receptor beta chains originate from one sample sequenced in a study of cytomegalovirus exposure and HLA in healthy donors. PCR used 60 Vbeta primers and 13 Jbeta primers. Some clones are missing from TCRdb's copy, which holds only in-frame ones; the method was immunoSEQ multiplex PCR. The table lists roughly 160,000 clones, 75% to 80% of them singletons, with about 14% in the top ten. Sequenced: PBMCs. These receptors originate from a man aged 50 or older in good health and CMV-seropositive.

The V call is TRBV5-6, the J call TRBJ2-2, with D perhaps matching TRBD2 (5 bases). CDR3 length equals 17 residues. Trimming pared 4 bases from V and 1 base from J, leaving 17 bases between. Germline V gives CDR1 SGHDT, CDR2 YYEEEE. The DNA for the CDR3 is TGTGCCAGCAGCGCGTCCGGGGTGCCGCGGAACACCGGGGAGCTGTTTTTT. Protein sequence: CASSASGVPRNTGELFF.

The chain recombines TRBV5-6 with TRBJ2-1, with TRBD1 matching 7 bases. Per germline, CDR1 SGHDT and CDR2 YYEEEE. V was clipped by 0 bases and J by 8 bases; unmatched bases: 5. The CDR3 runs 14 residues. CDR3 sequence (DNA): TGTGCCAGCAGCTTGGGACAGGGAATAGATGAGCAGTTCTTC. Translated: CASSLGQGIDEQFF.

Relative to its sample, this clone is medium-sized (0.01 to 0.1%). The gene calls are TRBV19 and TRBJ1-5, with 7 positions matching TRBD1. With 5 bases clipped from V and 2 bases from J, the junction kept 6 bases outside the gene matches. There are 15 residues in the CDR3. Germline loops: CDR1 LNHDA, CDR2 SQIVND (reference sequence). The CDR3 bases are TGTGCCAGTAGTTTGGGACAGAAGGGCAATCAGCCCCAGCATTTT. It is translated as CASSLGQKGNQPQHF.

This clone was observed a handful of times. The chain combines TRBV9 with TRBJ2-1; D not resolved. The CDR3 totals 15 residues. Deletions cut 3 bases from V and 7 bases from J, with 17 bases between. The germline V gene encodes CDR1 SGDLS and CDR2 YYNGEE. The CDR3 nucleotides are TGTGCCAGCAGCGGCCTAGGCACGCGGCAGAATGAGCAGTTCTTC. Translated, it gives CASSGLGTRQNEQFF.

V is TRBV14 and J is TRBJ1-5; D gene ambiguous. V was clipped by 0 bases and J by 7 bases, with 7 bases between them. The CDR3 runs 13 residues. CDR1 SGHDN and CDR2 FVKESK come from the germline V gene. CDR3 protein: CASSQDGGQPQHF. The CDR3 region has the DNA TGTGCCAGCAGCCAAGACGGAGGCCAGCCCCAGCATTTT.

The CDR3 is CASSPSGGAFTGELFF. In DNA, the CDR3 is TGTGCCAGCAGCCCTAGCGGGGGGGCCTTCACCGGGGAGCTGTTTTTT. The chain joins TRBV7-2 to TRBJ2-2, with 12 bases fitting TRBD2. The CDR3 totals 16 residues. The germline gives CDR1 SGHTA, CDR2 FQGNSA. The V gene end was trimmed by 5 bases and the J gene end by 4 bases; junction bases not matched to a gene: 5.

This clone is large in the sample. Other DNA sequences within the sample encode an identical CDR3. The rearrangement links TRBV13 to TRBJ2-4; 7 positions match TRBD1. V was clipped by 6 bases and J by 4 bases; unmatched bases: 6. Germline V CDR1 and CDR2: PRHDT, FYEKMQ (reference sequence). The CDR3 has 14 residues. The CDR3 here is CASSPGTEKNIQYF. For the CDR3, the DNA is TGTGCCAGCAGTCCCGGGACAGAGAAAAACATTCAGTACTTC.

The chain combines TRBV29-1 with TRBJ1-2, with a tentative D call TRBD1 (6 bases). The CDR3 has 12 residues. V lost 2 bases and J 5 bases, leaving 9 bases between the germline ends. In germline, CDR1 is SQVTM, CDR2 ANQGSEA. CDR3: CSVERTGYGYTF. The CDR3 nucleotides are TGCAGCGTTGAAAGAACAGGGTATGGCTACACCTTC.

The chain links TRBV4-1 to TRBJ2-7; 9 bases map to TRBD1. Germline assignment: CDR1 MGHRA and CDR2 YSYEKL. This CDR3 contains 18 residues. V shed 1 base, J shed 2 bases, and the junction held 12 bases outside the gene matches. CDR3 bases: TGCGCCAGCAGCCAAGCGACCGGGACAGGGTTCCGAACCTACGAGCAGTACGTC. It specifies CASSQATGTGFRTYEQYV.

This chain links TRBV5-1 with TRBJ2-3; tentative D call: TRBD1 (5 bases). Trimming stripped 4 bases from V and 1 base from J, with 13 bases between. The CDR3 sequence is 15 residues long. From germline, CDR1 is SGHRS and CDR2 YFSETQ. This CDR3 reads CASSQEGQRTDTQYF. The CDR3 region has the DNA TGCGCCAGCAGCCAGGAAGGACAACGCACAGATACGCAGTATTTT.

The V and J genes are TRBV7-9 and TRBJ2-1, with 7 bases matching TRBD1. Germline assignment: CDR1 SEHNR and CDR2 FQNEAQ (reference sequence). The CDR3 covers 14 residues. After removal of 3 bases from V and 5 bases from J, the junction contained 4 bases not matched to a gene. CDR3 residues: CASSLATGNNEQFF. The CDR3 nucleotides read TGTGCCAGCAGCTTGGCGACAGGGAACAATGAGCAGTTCTTC.

J is TRBJ1-4 and V is TRBV28; TRBD1 is a possible D gene (5 bases). This CDR3 has 14 amino acids. Germline CDR1 reads MDHEN; CDR2 reads SYDVKM. Trimming shortened V by 8 bases and J by 7 bases, and 17 bases separated the two germline ends. As DNA, the CDR3 is TGTGCCAGCGCGACGCAGGGAGGCGGTGAAAAACTGTTTTTT. This gives the protein CASATQGGGEKLFF. Based on the CDR3 plus reference TRBV28 and TRBJ1-4, the full variable domain is DVKVTQSSRYLVKRTGEKVFLECVQDMDHENMFWYRQDPGLGLRLIYFSYDVKMKEKGDIPEGYSVSREKKERFSLILESASTNQTSMYLCASATQGGGEKLFFGSGTQLSVL.

This rearrangement joins TRBV28 to TRBJ2-2; TRBD1 agrees at 7 bases. Germline CDR1 is MDHEN and CDR2 is SYDVKM. The V segment lost 10 bases and the J segment 1 base; nucleotides outside the gene matches: 3. The CDR3 is made up of 13 amino acids. The CDR3 region is CAIQGWNTGELFF. The CDR3 coding sequence is TGTGCCATACAGGGGTGGAACACCGGGGAGCTGTTTTTT.

The V and J genes are TRBV28 and TRBJ1-2; weak D call: TRBD1 (5 bases). The CDR3 covers 15 residues. Per germline, CDR1 MDHEN and CDR2 SYDVKM. The V end was cut by 5 bases, the J end by 5 bases, with 18 bases between. The CDR3 DNA reads as TGTGCCAGCAGTCCCTCGGGCAGGCGGGGGTATGGCTACACCTTC. Protein product: CASSPSGRRGYGYTF.

CDR3 DNA: TGTGCCATCAGTGGGAGTGACGATGGCTACACCTTC. Its translation: CAISGSDDGYTF. The V gene is TRBV10-3, the J gene TRBJ1-2; D gene ambiguous. CDR3 length: 12 residues. V dropped 4 bases and J dropped 6 bases, with 9 bases sitting between them. Per the germline V gene, CDR1 is ENHRY and CDR2 is SYGVKD.

This clone has just one count. The chain recombines TRBV5-4 with TRBJ2-3; perhaps TRBD2 as D (6 bases). Looked up from germline, CDR1 is SGHNT and CDR2 is YYREEE (reference sequence). The CDR3 runs to 16 residues. Trimming cost V 0 bases and J 2 bases, with 13 bases left between them. The CDR3 sequence is CASSLAGGGVTDTQYF. The CDR3 DNA follows: TGTGCCAGCAGCTTGGCCGGGGGTGGGGTCACAGATACGCAGTATTTT.

This clone was counted once. The V gene is TRBV2, the J gene TRBJ2-7; 12 bases fit TRBD2. The CDR3 is 18 amino acids. V lost 3 bases and J lost 5; bases outside the gene matches: 14. The V gene's germline CDR1 is SNHLY and CDR2 FYNNEI. This chain's CDR3 is CASSEGLAGGRSKDEQYV. CDR3 bases: TGTGCCAGCAGTGAGGGGCTAGCGGGGGGGCGGAGTAAGGACGAGCAGTACGTC.

This sequence joins TRBV2 and TRBJ2-1, with D hard to call. This CDR3 comprises 14 residues. CDR1 and CDR2 from the germline V gene are SNHLY and FYNNEI. Deletions cut 6 bases from V and 6 bases from J, with 15 bases between. CDR3 protein: CASRISSSRNEQFF. CDR3 DNA sequence: TGTGCCAGCAGAATAAGTAGTAGCCGCAATGAGCAGTTCTTC.

The genes are TRBV7-6 and TRBJ2-2; TRBD1 might be the D (5 bases). V gave up 3 bases and J gave up 5 bases, with 19 bases separating them. The CDR3 runs 17 residues. Germline-derived CDR1 and CDR2 are SGHVS and FNYEAQ. CDR3 sequence reads: CASSFTDSRASTGELFF. For the CDR3, the DNA is TGTGCCAGCAGCTTCACTGATAGCAGGGCTAGTACCGGGGAGCTGTTTTTT. Variable domain in full (rest from reference TRBV7-6 and TRBJ2-2): GAGVSQSPRYKVTKRGQDVALRCDPISGHVSLYWYRQALGQGPEFLTYFNYEAQQDKSGLPNDRFSAERPEGSISTLTIQRTEQRDSAMYRCASSFTDSRASTGELFFGEGSRLTVL.

J is TRBJ2-3 and V is TRBV10-3; D perhaps matches TRBD2 (5 bases). V shed 2 bases and J shed 2 bases, with 11 bases lying between them. Per the germline V gene, CDR1 is ENHRY and CDR2 is SYGVKD. CDR3 size: 15 residues. This CDR3 is CAISEREPNTDTQYF. In DNA, the CDR3 is TGTGCCATCAGTGAGAGGGAGCCAAACACAGATACGCAGTATTTT.

The CDR3 DNA is TGTGCCAGCAGTGAGGCCCAAGACAGGGCGCAAGAGACCCAGTACTTC. Translating gives CASSEAQDRAQETQYF. The rearrangement links TRBV2 to TRBJ2-5, with 7 bases matching TRBD1. This CDR3 comprises 16 residues. The V gene's germline CDR1 is SNHLY and CDR2 FYNNEI. The junction had 9 bases not matched to a gene; V was cut back by 3 bases and J by 2 bases.